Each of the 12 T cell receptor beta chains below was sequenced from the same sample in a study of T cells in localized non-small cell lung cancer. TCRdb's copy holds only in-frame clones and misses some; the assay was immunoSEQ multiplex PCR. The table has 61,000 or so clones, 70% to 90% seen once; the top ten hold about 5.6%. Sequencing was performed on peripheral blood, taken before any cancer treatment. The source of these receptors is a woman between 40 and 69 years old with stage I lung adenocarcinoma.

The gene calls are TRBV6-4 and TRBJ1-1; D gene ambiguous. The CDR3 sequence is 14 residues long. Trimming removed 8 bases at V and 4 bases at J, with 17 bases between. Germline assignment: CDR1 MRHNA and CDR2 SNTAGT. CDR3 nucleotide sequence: TGTGCCAGCCGGCAGGCCGCTTTTTCCACTGAAGCTTTCTTT. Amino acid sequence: CASRQAAFSTEAFF.

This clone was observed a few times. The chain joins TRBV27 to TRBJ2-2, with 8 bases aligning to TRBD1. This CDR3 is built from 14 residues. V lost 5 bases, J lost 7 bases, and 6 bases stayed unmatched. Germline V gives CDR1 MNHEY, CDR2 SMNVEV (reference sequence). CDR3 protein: CASSPQGAVGELFF. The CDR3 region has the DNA TGTGCCAGCAGTCCCCAGGGGGCGGTCGGGGAGCTGTTTTTT.

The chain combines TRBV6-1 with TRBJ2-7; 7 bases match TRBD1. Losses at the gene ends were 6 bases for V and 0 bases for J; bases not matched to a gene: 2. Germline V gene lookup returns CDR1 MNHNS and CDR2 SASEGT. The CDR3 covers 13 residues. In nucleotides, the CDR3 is TGTGCCAGCAGAGGGGACAGCTCCTACGAGCAGTACTTC. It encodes CASRGDSSYEQYF.

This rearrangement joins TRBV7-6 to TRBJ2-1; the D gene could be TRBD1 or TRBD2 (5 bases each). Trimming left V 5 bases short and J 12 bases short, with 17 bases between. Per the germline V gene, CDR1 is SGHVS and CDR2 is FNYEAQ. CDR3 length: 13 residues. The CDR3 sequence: CASSTGTRMGQFF. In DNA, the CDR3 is TGTGCCAGCAGCACCGGGACCCGTATGGGGCAGTTCTTC.

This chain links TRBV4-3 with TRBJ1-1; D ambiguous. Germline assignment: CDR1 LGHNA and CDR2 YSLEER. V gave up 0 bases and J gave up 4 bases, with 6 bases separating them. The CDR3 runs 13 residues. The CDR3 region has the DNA TGCGCCAGCAGCCAAGATAGCGCCACTGAAGCTTTCTTT. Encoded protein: CASSQDSATEAFF.

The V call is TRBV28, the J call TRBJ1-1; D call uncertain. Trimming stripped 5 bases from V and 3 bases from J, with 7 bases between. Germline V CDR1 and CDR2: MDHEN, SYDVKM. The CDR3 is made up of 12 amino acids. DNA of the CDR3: TGTGCCAGCAGTCGGAGGGACACTGAAGCTTTCTTT. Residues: CASSRRDTEAFF.

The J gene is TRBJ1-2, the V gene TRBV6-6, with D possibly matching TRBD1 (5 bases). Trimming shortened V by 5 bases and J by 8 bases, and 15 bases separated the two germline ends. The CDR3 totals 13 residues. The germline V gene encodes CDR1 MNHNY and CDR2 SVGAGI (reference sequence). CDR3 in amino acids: CASSQGPREGYTF. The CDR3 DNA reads TGTGCCAGCAGTCAGGGCCCTCGAGAGGGCTACACCTTC.

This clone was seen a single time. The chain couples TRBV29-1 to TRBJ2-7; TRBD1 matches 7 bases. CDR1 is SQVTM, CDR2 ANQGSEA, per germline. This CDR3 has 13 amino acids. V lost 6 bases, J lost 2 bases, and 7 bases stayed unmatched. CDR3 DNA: TGCAGCGTCATTCGAGGGACAGCCTACGAGCAGTACTTC. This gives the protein CSVIRGTAYEQYF.

The CDR3 spells CASSQDSRVATNEKLFF. The CDR3 DNA reads as TGCGCCAGCAGCCAAGATTCCAGGGTTGCAACTAATGAAAAACTGTTTTTT. The genes are TRBV4-1 and TRBJ1-4; tentatively, D is TRBD1 (5 bases). CDR1 and CDR2 from the germline V gene are MGHRA and YSYEKL. CDR3 length: 17 residues. Trimming pared 0 bases from V and 0 bases from J, leaving 11 bases between.

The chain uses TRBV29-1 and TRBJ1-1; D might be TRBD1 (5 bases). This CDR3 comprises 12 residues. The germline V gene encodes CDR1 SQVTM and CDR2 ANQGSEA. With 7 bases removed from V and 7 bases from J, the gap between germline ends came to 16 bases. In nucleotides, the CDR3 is TGCAGCGCCCATCTGGGGCAAGTTGAAGCTTTCTTT. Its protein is CSAHLGQVEAFF.

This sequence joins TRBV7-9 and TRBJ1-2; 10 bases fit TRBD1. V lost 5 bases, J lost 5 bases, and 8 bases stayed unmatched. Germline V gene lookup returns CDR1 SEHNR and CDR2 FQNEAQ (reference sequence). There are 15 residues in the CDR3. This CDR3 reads CASSPPGTGVYGYTF. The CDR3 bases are TGTGCCAGCAGCCCCCCAGGGACAGGGGTATATGGCTACACCTTC.

CDR3 residues: CASSASDEQFF. DNA for the CDR3: TGTGCCAGCAGCGCGTCAGATGAGCAGTTCTTC. The rearrangement uses TRBV7-6 and TRBJ2-1; D uncertain. The CDR3 has 11 amino acids. V was shortened by 5 bases and J by 8 bases, with 7 bases between the two germline ends. From germline, CDR1 is SGHVS and CDR2 FNYEAQ.